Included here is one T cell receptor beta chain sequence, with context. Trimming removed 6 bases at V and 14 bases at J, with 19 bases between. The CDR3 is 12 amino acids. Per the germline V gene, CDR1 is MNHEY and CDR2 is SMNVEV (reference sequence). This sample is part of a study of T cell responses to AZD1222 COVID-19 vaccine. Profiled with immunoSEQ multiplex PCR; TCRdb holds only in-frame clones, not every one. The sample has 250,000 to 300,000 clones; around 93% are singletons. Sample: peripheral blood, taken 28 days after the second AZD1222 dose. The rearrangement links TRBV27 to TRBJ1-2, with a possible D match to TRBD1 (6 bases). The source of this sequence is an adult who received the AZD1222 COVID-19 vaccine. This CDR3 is CASRSVGGPETF. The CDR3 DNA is TGTGCCAGCAGGAGTGTCGGGGGCCCAGAAACCTTC.